The TCR beta chain described here comes from a study of blood T cell repertoires in COVID-19. Study in general: From the United States, Italy and Spain came samples of acute and convalescent COVID-19. In each case, the material was cDNA or gDNA derived from T cells, B-cell-depleted T cells, or PBMCs.

Germline V gene lookup returns CDR1 ENHRY and CDR2 SYGVKD. CDR3 length equals 18 residues. The trim removed 7 bases at V and 0 bases at J, leaving 14 bases unmatched. Per the authors' pipeline: Quantification of nucleated cells was approximated via reference gene primer amplification. Libraries were prepared by immunoSEQ multiplex PCR; TCRdb keeps only in-frame clonotypes and omits some of them. V and J calls and clone size are as listed in that table; D and trimming were resolved from the DNA. The repertoire holds about 100,000 clones, with roughly 80% as singletons. The material sequenced was peripheral blood. The receptor comes from a human donor in a cohort sampled during active COVID-19. J is TRBJ2-7 and V is TRBV10-3, with 11 bases matching TRBD1. CDR3 nucleotides: TGTGCCATCAACACGGACAGGGGGCTGTCAGGAAGCTCCTACGAGCAGTACTTC. Its translation: CAINTDRGLSGSSYEQYF.